These 9 T cell receptor beta chains were all obtained from the same sample, sequenced in a study of beta chain features in type 1 diabetes. Study-wide results and caveats: All four CD4+ subsets of Type 1 diabetes patients contained TCRB CDR3s that were moderately but significantly shorter.

Expressed TCRB transcripts were sequenced because the entire RNA isolate underwent reverse transcription. TCRdb keeps only in-frame clones here, not all; method: immunoSEQ multiplex PCR. The sample lists roughly 160,000 clones, 7.5% to 9.5% occurring once. Their specific antigens are unknown. Material: central memory CD4+ T cells from blood. These receptors originate from a woman under 30 with type 1 diabetes.

In the case of this clone: Other DNA sequences in the sample encode the same CDR3. The chain carries TRBV4-3 and TRBJ2-7; 15 bases agree with TRBD2. The V and J ends lost 3 bases and 4 bases, in that order; junction bases with no gene match: 4. The CDR3 length is 16 residues. Germline V gene lookup returns CDR1 LGHNA and CDR2 YSLEER. The CDR3 region is CASSQGLAGGRYEQYF. The DNA for the CDR3 is TGCGCCAGCAGCCAGGGACTAGCGGGAGGAAGGTACGAGCAGTACTTC.

The rearrangement joins TRBV11-3 to TRBJ2-1; 16 bases agree with TRBD2. V lost 5 bases to trimming and J lost 6 bases; unmatched junction nucleotides: 7. Germline CDR1 reads SGHNT; CDR2 reads YENEEA. CDR3 length equals 17 residues. The DNA for the CDR3 is TGTGCCAGCAGCCCCGGGACTAGCGGGAGGGCCGTCAATGAGCAGTTCTTC. It is translated as CASSPGTSGRAVNEQFF.

The rearrangement uses TRBV13 and TRBJ1-1; 8 bases fit TRBD1. Germline-derived CDR1 and CDR2 are PRHDT and FYEKMQ (reference sequence). The CDR3 extends over 14 amino acids. With 5 bases clipped from V and 0 bases from J, the junction kept 2 bases outside the gene matches. For the CDR3, the DNA is TGTGCCAGCAGCCCGGGACAGGTGAACACTGAAGCTTTCTTT. This codes for CASSPGQVNTEAFF.

The gene calls are TRBV5-1 and TRBJ1-2; the match to TRBD1 covers 9 bases. The V and J ends lost 4 bases and 3 bases, in that order; junction bases with no gene match: 7. Germline CDR1 SGHRS, CDR2 YFSETQ. CDR3 length: 15 amino acids. The CDR3 region is CASSPDRGADYGYTF. The CDR3 nucleotides read TGCGCCAGCAGCCCAGACAGGGGGGCAGACTATGGCTACACCTTC.

The chain has TRBV9 and TRBJ1-2; no reliable D call. Trimming shortened V by 0 bases and J by 5 bases, and 8 bases separated the two germline ends. Germline V gene data show CDR1 as SGDLS and CDR2 as YYNGEE. CDR3 length: 13 amino acids. CDR3 DNA sequence: TGTGCCAGCAGCGTAGACGGTGATTATGGCTACACCTTC. Amino acids: CASSVDGDYGYTF.

A few counts support this clone. The CDR3 protein is CAGGTAETQYF. The DNA of the CDR3 is TGTGCCGGGGGGACGGCCGAGACCCAGTACTTC. This chain uses TRBV10-3 with TRBJ2-5, with TRBD2 as a possible D gene (6 bases). Trimming left V 11 bases short and J 5 bases short, with 12 bases between. There are 11 residues in the CDR3. Germline V lookup: CDR1 ENHRY, CDR2 SYGVKD.

This clone was counted between two and nine times. The V gene is TRBV4-3, the J gene TRBJ1-6, with TRBD1 matching over 8 bases. Germline V gene lookup returns CDR1 LGHNA and CDR2 YSLEER. The CDR3 consists of 17 residues. Trimming took 3 bases from V and 2 from J; bases not matched to a gene: 6. The CDR3 here is CASSHQGAGTYNSPLHF. The CDR3 DNA reads as TGCGCCAGCAGCCATCAGGGGGCTGGAACCTATAATTCACCCCTCCACTTT.

This clone showed up just a few times. The chain combines TRBV13 with TRBJ2-1, with a tentative D call TRBD2 (5 bases). V lost 5 bases and J lost 7, with 18 bases in between. Germline CDR1 reads PRHDT; CDR2 reads FYEKMQ (reference sequence). This CDR3 comprises 15 residues. The DNA for the CDR3 is TGTGCCAGCAGCCCAATTGGCGGGCTATCTAATGAGCAGTTCTTC. Protein: CASSPIGGLSNEQFF.

This clone was detected only a few times. This chain connects TRBV14 to TRBJ1-1; possibly TRBD1 for D (5 bases). The CDR3 extends over 14 amino acids. Trimming stripped 2 bases from V and 11 bases from J, with 18 bases between. In germline, CDR1 is SGHDN, CDR2 FVKESK. Here the CDR3 reads CASSQSGGAAKAFF. In nucleotides, the CDR3 is TGTGCCAGCAGCCAAAGCGGGGGAGCGGCGAAGGCTTTCTTT.